Presented here are 32 T cell receptor beta chains from one specimen sequenced in a study of T cells after yellow fever vaccination. TCRdb reanalysed the 5' RACE reads using MiXCR and keeps one entry per CDR3 protein. The data contain around 73,000 distinct CDR3 sequences, roughly 7.7% of them seen just once; the ten biggest clones take up 41%. This material consisted of CD8+ T cells sorted from PBMCs, taken on the day of the yellow fever booster vaccination. Receptors were obtained from a man in his thirties or forties who received the YFV17D yellow fever vaccine.

This clonotype was seen only a few times. The CDR3 sequence: CASSFSGGTGINNEQFF. The CDR3 DNA follows: TGTGCCAGCAGTTTCTCCGGAGGGACAGGTATCAACAATGAGCAGTTCTTC. The gene calls are TRBV12-3 or TRBV12-4 and TRBJ2-1; 8 nucleotides line up with TRBD1. The CDR3 spans 17 residues. Trimming took 3 bases from V and 5 from J; bases not matched to a gene: 12.

Only a few counts were recorded for this clonotype. The V and J genes are TRBV5-1 and TRBJ2-3; D is uncertain. Per germline, CDR1 SGHRS and CDR2 YFSETQ. The CDR3 consists of 14 residues. V was clipped by 0 bases and J by 2 bases, with 7 bases between them. The CDR3 coding sequence is TGCGCCAGCAGCTTGGATGACCCCACAGATACGCAGTATTTT. This sequence encodes CASSLDDPTDTQYF.

This clonotype was recorded a few times. This rearrangement joins TRBV7-8 to TRBJ2-7; D unclear. This CDR3 spans 14 amino acids. Trimming removed 5 bases at V and 3 bases at J, with 14 bases between. The germline V gene has CDR1 SGHVS and CDR2 FQNEAQ. The DNA of the CDR3 is TGTGCCAGCAGCCCCGGCTCAGGAGACTACGAGCAGTACTTC. Translating it yields CASSPGSGDYEQYF.

The table lists this clonotype with many counts. The genes are TRBV28 and TRBJ2-5; unclear D gene. The CDR3 sequence is 17 residues long. In germline, CDR1 is MDHEN, CDR2 SYDVKM. V was trimmed by 0 bases and J by 1 base, leaving 15 bases between them. The CDR3 bases are TGTGCCAGCAGTTTATGGGCTATAACTTTAGCCCAAGAGACCCAGTACTTC. It codes for CASSLWAITLAQETQYF.

There are a few counts of this clonotype. V is TRBV7-9 and J is TRBJ2-5; D unclear. Germline CDR1 SEHNR, CDR2 FQNEAQ (reference sequence). Trimming left V 0 bases short and J 4 bases short, with 9 bases between. The CDR3 runs 14 residues. As DNA, the CDR3 is TGTGCCAGCAGCTTAGCAGGAGTCGGAGAGACCCAGTACTTC. Its translation is CASSLAGVGETQYF.

This clonotype was seen only a few times. The chain uses TRBV4-3 and TRBJ2-7, with D possibly TRBD2 on 5 matching bases. Germline assignment: CDR1 LGHNA and CDR2 YSLEER. V gave up 1 base and J gave up 5 bases, with 12 bases separating them. CDR3 length equals 14 residues. CDR3 sequence reads: CASSQGGLRDEQYF. CDR3 nucleotide sequence: TGCGCCAGCAGCCAAGGAGGGCTTAGGGACGAGCAGTACTTC.

This clonotype was counted only a few times. The rearrangement joins TRBV5-4 to TRBJ2-1; D remains unclear. Germline loops: CDR1 SGHNT, CDR2 YYREEE (reference sequence). The CDR3 is made up of 11 amino acids. Trimming pared 5 bases from V and 8 bases from J, leaving 8 bases between. In DNA form, the CDR3 reads TGTGCCAGCAGTATTAGTCATGAGCAGTTCTTC. It encodes CASSISHEQFF.

This clonotype was counted at least ten times. This chain connects TRBV9 to TRBJ2-7; D may correspond to TRBD1 or TRBD2 (5 bases each). The V gene lost 3 bases and the J gene lost 0 bases, with 16 bases spanning the gap. CDR3 length equals 16 residues. Germline CDR1 reads SGDLS; CDR2 reads YYNGEE. The CDR3 loop is CASSGGERLSSYEQYF. In DNA form, the CDR3 reads TGTGCCAGCAGCGGAGGGGAAAGGTTGAGCTCCTACGAGCAGTACTTC. The full variable domain, its missing parts supplied by reference TRBV9 and TRBJ2-7, is DSGVTQTPKHLITATGQRVTLRCSPRSGDLSVYWYQQSLDQGLQFLIQYYNGEERAKGNILERFSAQQFPDLHSELNLSSLELGDSALYFCASSGGERLSSYEQYFGPGTRLTVT.

This CDR3 reads CASSSQGLVQGDQYF. The CDR3 DNA sequence: TGTGCCAGCAGCTCACAAGGACTAGTACAGGGGGACCAGTACTTC. V is TRBV13 and J is TRBJ2-5; perhaps TRBD1 as D (8 bases). The CDR3 consists of 15 residues. Trimming stripped 4 bases from V and 10 bases from J, with 22 bases between. Per the germline V gene, CDR1 is PRHDT and CDR2 is FYEKMQ (reference sequence).

This clonotype was observed many times. This chain links TRBV11-2 with TRBJ2-5; 7 bases map to TRBD1. Germline loops: CDR1 SGHAT, CDR2 FQNNGV. V shed 3 bases, J shed 5 bases, and the junction held 6 bases outside the gene matches. The CDR3 spans 14 residues. The CDR3: CASSLTGYEETQYF. The CDR3 DNA reads TGTGCCAGCAGCTTGACAGGGTATGAGGAGACCCAGTACTTC. Using reference TRBV11-2 and TRBJ2-5 for the parts outside the CDR3, the full variable domain is EAGVAQSPRYKIIEKRQSVAFWCNPISGHATLYWYQQILGQGPKLLIQFQNNGVVDDSQLPKDRFSAERLKGVDSTLKIQPAKLEDSAVYLCASSLTGYEETQYFGPGTRLLVL.

This clonotype was detected only a few times. The V and J genes are TRBV28 and TRBJ2-1; 11 bases agree with TRBD2. In germline, CDR1 is MDHEN, CDR2 SYDVKM. This CDR3 comprises 19 residues. Trimming removed 2 bases from V and 8 bases from J; junction bases left unmatched: 17. CDR3 bases: TGTGCCAGCAGTTTACTCTCCCTTGGGGTAGCGGGAGGGTCTTATGAGCAGTTCTTC. Translation gives CASSLLSLGVAGGSYEQFF.

This clonotype was counted at least ten times. This rearrangement joins TRBV4-1 to TRBJ2-7; 10 bases are shared with TRBD2. Trimming removed 2 bases from V and 7 bases from J; junction bases left unmatched: 8. The CDR3 sequence is 15 residues long. Germline V CDR1 and CDR2: MGHRA, YSYEKL. CDR3 loop: CASSQTSGNLREQYF. The CDR3 nucleotides are TGCGCCAGCAGCCAAACTAGCGGGAACCTACGTGAGCAGTACTTC.

The gene calls are TRBV3-1 and TRBJ2-2; D remains ambiguous. This CDR3 comprises 15 residues. V lost 1 base and J 4 bases, leaving 10 bases between the germline ends. Germline loops: CDR1 LGHDT, CDR2 YNNKEL (reference sequence). CDR3 sequence (DNA): TGTGCCAGCAGCCAAGGGGCGGCCTTCACCGGGGAGCTGTTTTTT. Translation gives CASSQGAAFTGELFF.

The chain carries TRBV29-1 and TRBJ2-5, with D hard to call. Trimming removed 1 base from V and 9 bases from J, with 15 bases in between. Looked up from germline, CDR1 is SQVTM and CDR2 is ANQGSEA. The CDR3 is 13 amino acids. Written as DNA, the CDR3 is TGCAGCGTTGAAGGGTCCAACAGCGAGGCCCAGTACTTC. Protein sequence: CSVEGSNSEAQYF.

This clonotype was detected a few times. The V gene is TRBV6-2 or TRBV6-3, the J gene TRBJ2-3; 8 bases align to TRBD1. The V gene's germline CDR1 is MNHEY and CDR2 SVGEGT. CDR3 length equals 17 residues. Trimming cost V 4 bases and J 0 bases; bases outside gene matches: 9. In nucleotides, the CDR3 is TGTGCCAGCAGTTGGAGTGGACAGGGCGCTAGCACAGATACGCAGTATTTT. Translated: CASSWSGQGASTDTQYF.

This clonotype has at least ten counts. V usage is TRBV18 and J usage is TRBJ1-2; 8 bases line up with TRBD1. V shed 6 bases, J shed 8 bases, and the junction held 8 bases outside the gene matches. The CDR3 is 13 amino acids. CDR1 is KGHSH and CDR2 is LQKENI in the germline V gene. CDR3 in DNA: TGTGCCAGCTCCTCGACAGGGGCCGGCGGCTACACCTTC. Its translation: CASSSTGAGGYTF.

This clonotype was recorded a few times. V and J are TRBV5-4 and TRBJ2-3, with TRBD2 identical over 7 bases. The CDR3 is made up of 16 amino acids. The germline V gene encodes CDR1 SGHNT and CDR2 YYREEE (reference sequence). Trimming removed 0 bases from V and 2 bases from J; junction bases left unmatched: 6. The CDR3 reads CASSLDLADITDTQYF. CDR3 coding DNA: TGTGCCAGCAGCTTGGACCTAGCGGACATCACAGATACGCAGTATTTT.

This clonotype was counted only a few times. The rearrangement links TRBV6-1 to TRBJ2-5; 8 nucleotides agree with TRBD2. V lost 2 bases, J lost 4 bases, and 3 bases stayed unmatched. Per germline, CDR1 MNHNS and CDR2 SASEGT. The CDR3 has 14 residues. The CDR3 DNA reads TGTGCCAGCAGTGAACTAGCGGGTGTAGAGACCCAGTACTTC. Its translation is CASSELAGVETQYF.

The J gene is TRBJ1-2, the V gene TRBV29-1, with D perhaps matching TRBD1 (6 bases). The CDR3 has 11 residues. V dropped 5 bases and J dropped 4 bases, with 8 bases sitting between them. CDR1 and CDR2 from the germline V gene are SQVTM and ANQGSEA. CDR3 amino acids: CSVIRGYGYTF. As DNA, the CDR3 is TGCAGCGTTATCAGGGGCTATGGCTACACCTTC.

The table lists this clonotype with many counts. The chain employs TRBV5-1 and TRBJ1-1; D gene ambiguous. V shed 5 bases and J shed 3 bases, with 8 bases lying between them. The CDR3 contains 12 residues. Germline lookup yields CDR1 SGHRS and CDR2 YFSETQ. The CDR3 sequence: CASSGSDTEAFF. The CDR3, as DNA: TGCGCCAGCAGTGGTTCGGACACTGAAGCTTTCTTT. The full variable domain, completed using reference TRBV5-1 and TRBJ1-1, is KAGVTQTPRYLIKTRGQQVTLSCSPISGHRSVSWYQQTPGQGLQFLFEYFSETQRNKGNFPGRFSGRQFSNSRSEMNVSTLELGDSALYLCASSGSDTEAFFGQGTRLTVV.

This clonotype was picked up many times. The chain combines TRBV24-1 with TRBJ2-1; the match to TRBD1 covers 9 bases. Losses at the gene ends were 6 bases for V and 4 bases for J; bases not matched to a gene: 3. The CDR3 is made up of 14 amino acids. Per the germline V gene, CDR1 is KGHDR and CDR2 is SFDVKD. The CDR3 region has the DNA TGTGCCACCAGTCCTGGGACAGGGTACAATGAGCAGTTCTTC. Amino acids: CATSPGTGYNEQFF.

The V call is TRBV4-2, the J call TRBJ2-7; 10 bases agree with TRBD2. The germline V gene encodes CDR1 LGHNA and CDR2 YNFKEQ. V was clipped by 0 bases and J by 4 bases; unmatched bases: 9. This CDR3 region has 17 residues. The CDR3, as DNA: TGTGCCAGCAGCCAAGAAGAGGGCGGTAGCGGGAGGTACGAGCAGTACTTC. Its protein is CASSQEEGGSGRYEQYF.

This clonotype was seen a few times. This rearrangement joins TRBV27 to TRBJ2-1; D tentatively reads TRBD1 or TRBD2 (5 bases each). The CDR3 is made up of 14 amino acids. With 5 bases removed from V and 2 bases from J, the gap between germline ends came to 10 bases. Germline V lookup: CDR1 MNHEY, CDR2 SMNVEV (reference sequence). For the CDR3, the DNA is TGTGCCAGCAGTACGAGGGGCGCCTACAATGAGCAGTTCTTC. It is translated as CASSTRGAYNEQFF.

This clonotype has a handful of counts. This chain joins TRBV7-2 and TRBJ2-3, with D possibly matching TRBD2 (6 bases). This CDR3 has 16 amino acids. Germline V lookup: CDR1 SGHTA, CDR2 FQGNSA. V lost 2 bases and J lost 4, with 16 bases in between. The CDR3 here is CASSLRSGEVSDTQYF. The DNA for the CDR3 is TGTGCCAGCAGCTTACGGTCGGGAGAGGTTTCAGATACGCAGTATTTT.

This sequence joins TRBV12-5 and TRBJ2-5; D is perhaps TRBD1 (5 bases). Germline values: CDR1 LGHNT, CDR2 FRNRAP. This CDR3 region has 14 residues. Trimming pared 6 bases from V and 0 bases from J, leaving 11 bases between. The CDR3 bases are TGTGCTAGTGGCCCCGCAGGGTACCAAGAGACCCAGTACTTC. Its translation is CASGPAGYQETQYF.

By share, this clonotype ranks as medium-sized (0.01 to 0.1%). The V and J genes are TRBV9 and TRBJ2-5; D might be TRBD1 (6 bases). Germline V gives CDR1 SGDLS, CDR2 YYNGEE. V was pared by 4 bases and J by 1 base, with 14 bases between. This CDR3 has 15 residues. CDR3 DNA: TGTGCCAGCAGCCCAGGAAGGGGGTTCCAAGAGACCCAGTACTTC. Protein sequence: CASSPGRGFQETQYF.

This clonotype turned up a few times. This rearrangement joins TRBV29-1 to TRBJ1-1; D unresolved. Germline V CDR1 and CDR2: SQVTM, ANQGSEA. CDR3 length: 11 residues. Trimming took off 1 base at V and 7 bases at J, with 7 bases between the two ends. The CDR3 here is CSVEGSYEAFF. The CDR3 DNA follows: TGCAGCGTTGAAGGGTCATATGAAGCTTTCTTT. The full variable domain, with the rest looked up from reference TRBV29-1 and TRBJ1-1, is SAVISQKPSRDICQRGTSLTIQCQVDSQVTMMFWYRQQPGQSLTLIATANQGSEATYESGFVIDKFPISRPNLTFSTLTVSNMSPEDSSIYLCSVEGSYEAFFGQGTRLTVV.

V usage is TRBV9 and J usage is TRBJ2-2; D is ambiguous. The ends were cut back, 0 bases at V and 1 base at J, with 7 bases in the middle. CDR1 and CDR2 (germline): SGDLS, YYNGEE. The CDR3 has 15 amino acids. In DNA, the CDR3 is TGTGCCAGCAGCGTAGACACGGTGAACACCGGGGAGCTGTTTTTT. Its translation: CASSVDTVNTGELFF.

This clonotype was seen only a few times. The V gene is TRBV19, the J gene TRBJ2-1, with a weak D call TRBD2 (5 bases). CDR1 and CDR2 from the germline V gene are LNHDA and SQIVND (reference sequence). There are 16 residues in the CDR3. V lost 3 bases, J lost 4 bases, and 16 bases lay in between. CDR3 nucleotides: TGTGCCAGTAGTATCCCCTCACCGGCGGGTTACAATGAGCAGTTCTTC. Residues: CASSIPSPAGYNEQFF.

This clonotype was detected only a few times. The chain couples TRBV7-9 to TRBJ2-2; D gene unclear. The CDR3 consists of 13 residues. Trimming pared 5 bases from V and 4 bases from J, leaving 8 bases between. Germline loops: CDR1 SEHNR, CDR2 FQNEAQ (reference sequence). CDR3 amino acids: CASSPYSTGELFF. The CDR3 nucleotides are TGTGCCAGCAGCCCCTATAGCACCGGGGAGCTGTTTTTT.

This chain uses TRBV15 with TRBJ1-4, with D possibly being TRBD1 (6 bases). V lost 8 bases and J 7 bases, leaving 23 bases between the germline ends. Germline V gene lookup returns CDR1 LNHNV and CDR2 YYDKDF (reference sequence). This CDR3 is 16 amino acids long. Here the CDR3 DNA reads TGTGCCACCCAGGGGAATGGGGGGTATGTAGGTGAAAAACTGTTTTTT. Residues: CATQGNGGYVGEKLFF.

This clonotype came up many times. The chain is built from TRBV5-1 and TRBJ2-7, with a weak D call TRBD1 (9 bases). Germline-derived CDR1 and CDR2 are SGHRS and YFSETQ. V was shortened by 4 bases and J by 3 bases, with 17 bases between the two germline ends. This CDR3 is 15 amino acids long. The CDR3 bases are TGCGCCAGCAGCGTTAGCGGGACAGGGAGCTACGAGCAGTACTTC. This sequence encodes CASSVSGTGSYEQYF.